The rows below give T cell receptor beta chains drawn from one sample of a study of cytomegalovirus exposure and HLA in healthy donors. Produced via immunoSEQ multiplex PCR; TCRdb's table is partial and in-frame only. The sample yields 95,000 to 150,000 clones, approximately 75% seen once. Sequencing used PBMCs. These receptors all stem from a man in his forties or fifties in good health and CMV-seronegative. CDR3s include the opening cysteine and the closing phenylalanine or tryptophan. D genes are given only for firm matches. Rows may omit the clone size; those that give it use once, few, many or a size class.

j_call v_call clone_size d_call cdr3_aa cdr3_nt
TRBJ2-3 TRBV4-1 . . CASSQDTGWTQYF TGCGCCAGCAGCCAAGATACGGGGTGGACGCAGTATTTT
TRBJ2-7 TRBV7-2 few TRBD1 CASSFAGGREQYF TGTGCCAGCAGCTTCGCAGGGGGCCGAGAGCAGTACTTC
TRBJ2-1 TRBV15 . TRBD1 CATSTGWGQGLYNEQFF TGTGCCACCAGCACCGGATGGGGACAGGGGCTCTACAATGAGCAGTTCTTC
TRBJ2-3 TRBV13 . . CASSFRPGSTDTQYF TGTGCCAGCAGCTTCAGACCCGGGAGCACAGATACGCAGTATTTT
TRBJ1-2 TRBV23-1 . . CASSQGKQGNYGYTF TGCGCCAGCAGTCAGGGAAAGCAGGGGAACTATGGCTACACCTTC
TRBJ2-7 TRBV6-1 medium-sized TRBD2 CASSERASGSDEQYF TGTGCCAGCAGTGAACGAGCTAGCGGGAGCGACGAGCAGTACTTC
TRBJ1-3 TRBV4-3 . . CASSQDGNPGNTIYF TGCGCCAGCAGCCAAGACGGGAACCCAGGAAACACCATATATTTT
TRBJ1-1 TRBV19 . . CASSIMGPSEAFF TGTGCCAGTAGTATCATGGGGCCCTCTGAAGCTTTCTTT
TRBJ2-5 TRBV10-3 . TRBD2 CAISEPQGLAGGRTQYF TGTGCCATCAGTGAGCCACAGGGACTAGCGGGGGGGAGGACCCAGTACTTC
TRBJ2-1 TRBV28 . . CASSYQTGRNEQFF TGTGCCAGCAGTTACCAGACAGGGAGGAATGAGCAGTTCTTC
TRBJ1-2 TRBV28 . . CASSLEHNYGYTF TGTGCCAGCAGTTTGGAGCATAACTATGGCTACACCTTC
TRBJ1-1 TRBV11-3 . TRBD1 CASSLGQVGSYTEAFF TGTGCCAGCAGCCTCGGACAGGTGGGGTCCTACACTGAAGCTTTCTTT
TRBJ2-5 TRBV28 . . CASRSSGEETQYF TGTGCCAGCAGGTCCTCGGGGGAAGAGACCCAGTACTTC
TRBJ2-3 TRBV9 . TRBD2 CASSPQVAGGNTQYF TGTGCCAGCAGCCCTCAAGTAGCGGGGGGGAATACGCAGTATTTT
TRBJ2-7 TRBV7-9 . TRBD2 CSSSSSGSRGNEQYF TGTTCCAGCAGCTCTAGCGGGAGTCGGGGAAACGAGCAGTACTTC
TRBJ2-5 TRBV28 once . CASSLTLGGTQYF TGTGCCAGCAGTTTAACCCTCGGGGGGACCCAGTACTTC
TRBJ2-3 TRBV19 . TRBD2 CASSISGSTPFTGTQYF TGTGCCAGTAGTATCAGCGGGAGTACCCCATTCACAGGTACGCAGTATTTT
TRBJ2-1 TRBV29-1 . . CSVVGSSYNEQFF TGCAGCGTTGTGGGGAGCTCCTACAATGAGCAGTTCTTC
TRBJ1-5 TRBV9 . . CASSVGRGNQPQHF TGTGCCAGCAGCGTAGGCAGGGGCAATCAGCCCCAGCATTTT
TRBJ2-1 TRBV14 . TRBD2 CASSQDILGLAGDHNEQFF TGTGCCAGCAGCCAAGATATTTTGGGACTAGCGGGAGACCACAATGAGCAGTTCTTC
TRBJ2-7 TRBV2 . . CASSVGYEQYF TGTGCCAGCAGTGTCGGCTACGAGCAGTACTTC
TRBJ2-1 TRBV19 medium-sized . CASLGLGSNEQFF TGTGCCAGTCTCGGTCTAGGGAGCAATGAGCAGTTCTTC
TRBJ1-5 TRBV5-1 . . CASSPNGEQPQHF TGCGCCAGCAGCCCTAATGGTGAGCAGCCCCAGCATTTT
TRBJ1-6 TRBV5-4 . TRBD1 CASSPDRGANSPLHF TGTGCCAGCAGCCCCGACAGGGGGGCTAATTCACCCCTCCACTTT
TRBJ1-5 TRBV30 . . CASELPGQPQHF TGTGCCTCGGAACTCCCGGGTCAGCCCCAGCATTTT
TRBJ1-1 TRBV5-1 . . CASSLVGGGTEAFF TGCGCCAGCAGCTTGGTGGGCGGGGGCACTGAAGCTTTCTTT
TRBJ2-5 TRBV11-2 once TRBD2 CASSKGLAGVGGETQYF TGTGCCAGCAGCAAGGGACTAGCGGGCGTCGGCGGGGAGACCCAGTACTTC
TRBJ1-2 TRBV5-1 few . CASRPNRAPNYGYTF TGCGCCAGCAGACCTAACAGGGCCCCTAACTATGGCTACACCTTC
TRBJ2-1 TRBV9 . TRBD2 CASSVALGLEYEQFF TGTGCCAGCAGCGTAGCTTTGGGACTAGAGTATGAGCAGTTCTTC
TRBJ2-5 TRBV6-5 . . CASRRDYQETQYF TGTGCCAGCAGGCGGGACTACCAAGAGACCCAGTACTTC
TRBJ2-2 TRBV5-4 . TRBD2 CASSIFFGGAFTGELFF TGTGCCAGCAGCATTTTTTTCGGGGGGGCGTTCACCGGGGAGCTGTTTTTT
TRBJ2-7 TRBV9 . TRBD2 CASSVAAGDYEQYF TGTGCCAGCAGCGTAGCAGCGGGGGACTACGAGCAGTACTTC
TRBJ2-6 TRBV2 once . CASRDLILTGFGANVLTF TGTGCCAGCAGAGACCTCATCCTAACAGGGTTCGGGGCCAACGTCCTGACTTTC
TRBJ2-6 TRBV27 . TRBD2 CASSLLTSGGAGANVLTF TGTGCCAGCAGTTTGTTGACTAGCGGGGGAGCTGGGGCCAACGTCCTGACTTTC
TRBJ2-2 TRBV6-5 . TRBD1 CASRGQGRNTGELFF TGTGCCAGCAGGGGACAGGGGAGGAACACCGGGGAGCTGTTTTTT
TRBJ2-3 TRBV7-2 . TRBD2 CASSPSGLLSYTQYF TGTGCCAGCAGCCCTAGCGGGTTGCTGAGTTATACGCAGTATTTT
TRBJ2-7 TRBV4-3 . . CASSQERAYEQYF TGCGCCAGCAGCCAAGAACGGGCCTACGAGCAGTACTTC
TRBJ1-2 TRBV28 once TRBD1 CASSPGQEPVGYTF TGTGCCAGCAGCCCGGGACAGGAGCCTGTTGGCTACACCTTC
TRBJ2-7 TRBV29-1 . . CSVAQGGEQYF TGCAGCGTGGCACAGGGTGGCGAGCAGTACTTC
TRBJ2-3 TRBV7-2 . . CASDLGLRGTDTQYF TGTGCCAGCGACCTAGGCTTGAGGGGCACAGATACGCAGTATTTT
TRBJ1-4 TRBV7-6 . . CASSLSQNHNEKLFF TGTGCCAGCAGCTTAAGTCAGAACCATAATGAAAAACTGTTTTTT
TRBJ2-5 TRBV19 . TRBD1 CASSMTGTGVDEQHF TGTGCCAGTAGTATGACGGGGACAGGGGTCGACGAGCAGCACTTC
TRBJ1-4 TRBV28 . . CASSTQTQKLFF TGTGCCAGCAGTACCCAAACACAGAAACTGTTTTTT
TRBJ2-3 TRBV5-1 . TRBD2 CASSLALAGVDTQYF TGCGCCAGCAGCTTGGCCTTAGCGGGAGTGGATACGCAGTATTTT
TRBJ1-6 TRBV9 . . CASSVGSLSPLHF TGTGCCAGCAGCGTAGGGAGTTTGTCACCCCTCCACTTT
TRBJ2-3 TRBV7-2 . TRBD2 CASSLVAGIDTQYF TGTGCCAGCAGCTTAGTAGCGGGAATTGATACGCAGTATTTT
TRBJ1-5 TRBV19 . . CASSISGGNQPQHF TGTGCCAGTAGTATTTCGGGGGGCAATCAGCCCCAGCATTTT
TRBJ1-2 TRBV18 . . CASSPGTQEHGYTF TGTGCCAGCTCACCAGGGACTCAGGAACATGGCTACACCTTC
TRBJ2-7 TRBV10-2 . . CASSEAGSGRYEQYF TGCGCCAGCAGTGAAGCAGGGTCGGGCCGATACGAGCAGTACTTC
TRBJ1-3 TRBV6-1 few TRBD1 CASSVGTGSGNTIYF TGTGCCAGCAGCGTCGGGACAGGTTCTGGAAACACCATATATTTT
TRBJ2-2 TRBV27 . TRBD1 CAYLTGQGTGELFF TGTGCCTACTTAACGGGACAGGGAACCGGGGAGCTGTTTTTT
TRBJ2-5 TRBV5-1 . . CASSPGQETQYF TGCGCCAGCAGCCCGGGGCAAGAGACCCAGTACTTC
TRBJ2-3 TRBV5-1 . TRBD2 CASSRTAGTQYF TGCGCCAGCAGCCGCACAGCGGGAACGCAGTATTTT
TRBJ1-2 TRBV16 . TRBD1 CASSQGTGANYGYTF TGTGCCAGCAGCCAAGGAACAGGGGCTAACTATGGCTACACCTTC
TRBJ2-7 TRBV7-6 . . CASSLVAGAREQYF TGTGCCAGCAGCTTAGTTGCGGGGGCCCGAGAGCAGTACTTC